The 32 T cell receptor beta chains given below trace back to one sample, sequenced in a study of CD8+CD57+ T cells in acquired aplastic anemia. The use of genomic DNA as template underpinned the TCR beta VDJ and CDR3 profiling. TCRdb passed the reads through MiXCR, listing each CDR3 protein once. The table has 150,000 or so distinct CDR3 sequences, about 64% seen once; the top ten hold less than 55%. The sequenced material came from sorted CD4+, CD8+, or CD8+CD57+ T cells (not recorded which) from PBMCs. Source of these receptors: a human donor in good health.

The J gene is TRBJ2-7, the V gene TRBV24-1; the D gene is possibly TRBD2 (5 bases). CDR3 length equals 11 residues. Per the germline V gene, CDR1 is KGHDR and CDR2 is SFDVKD. Trimming shortened V by 6 bases and J by 4 bases, and 6 bases separated the two germline ends. This CDR3 reads CATSSGYEQYF. DNA for the CDR3: TGTGCCACCAGTTCGGGATACGAGCAGTACTTC.

This clonotype appeared a few times. This chain links TRBV10-3 with TRBJ2-2; TRBD1 agrees at 9 bases. Germline V gives CDR1 ENHRY, CDR2 SYGVKD. Trimming cost V 4 bases and J 3 bases; bases outside gene matches: 0. The CDR3 is 14 amino acids. CDR3 bases: TGTGCCATCAGTGGGGACAGGGACACCGGGGAGCTGTTTTTT. This codes for CAISGDRDTGELFF.

The rearrangement uses TRBV4-3 and TRBJ2-5; TRBD2 aligns across 15 bases. Germline V gene data show CDR1 as LGHNA and CDR2 as YSLEER. The junction had 3 bases not matched to a gene; V was cut back by 4 bases and J by 3 bases. This CDR3 comprises 16 residues. The CDR3 sequence is CASSPGLAGGEETQYF. The CDR3 nucleotides are TGCGCCAGCAGCCCGGGACTAGCGGGAGGTGAAGAGACCCAGTACTTC.

This clonotype was counted ten times or more. The chain has TRBV14 and TRBJ2-2; D is unclear. The length of the CDR3 is 16 residues. The germline CDR1 and CDR2 sequences are SGHDN and FVKESK. V lost 0 bases, J lost 4 bases, and 12 bases lay in between. The CDR3: CASSQEGDLVTGELFF. The CDR3 coding sequence is TGTGCCAGCAGCCAAGAAGGCGATCTAGTCACCGGGGAGCTGTTTTTT.

Only a few counts were recorded for this clonotype. The chain employs TRBV19 and TRBJ1-5, with 7 bases lining up with TRBD1. Germline trimming cut 4 bases from V and 6 bases from J; bases unmatched to any gene: 3. Germline loops: CDR1 LNHDA, CDR2 SQIVND (reference sequence). The CDR3 has 13 amino acids. This CDR3 is CASSTQGVQPQHF. The CDR3 DNA reads TGTGCCAGTAGTACCCAGGGGGTTCAGCCCCAGCATTTT.

The J gene is TRBJ2-2, the V gene TRBV14; no clear D. V lost 3 bases to trimming and J lost 6 bases, with 5 bases between them. The CDR3 consists of 12 residues. Germline V gene data show CDR1 as SGHDN and CDR2 as FVKESK. The CDR3 here is CASSQQSGELFF. The CDR3, as DNA: TGTGCCAGCAGCCAGCAGTCCGGGGAGCTGTTTTTT. Looking up the rest from reference TRBV14 and TRBJ2-2 gives the full variable domain: EAGVTQFPSHSVIEKGQTVTLRCDPISGHDNLYWYRRVMGKEIKFLLHFVKESKQDESGMPNNRFLAERTGGTYSTLKVQPAELEDSGVYFCASSQQSGELFFGEGSRLTVL.

This chain links TRBV24-1 with TRBJ1-4; unclear D gene. Germline V gives CDR1 KGHDR, CDR2 SFDVKD. The CDR3 has 14 amino acids. The V end was cut by 9 bases, the J end by 3 bases, with 13 bases between. This CDR3 reads CATCLSLPNEKLFF. The CDR3 bases are TGTGCCACCTGCCTATCACTACCTAATGAAAAACTGTTTTTT.

This clonotype came up many times. A junction boundary mismatches the germline segment, possibly from a read error. The chain links TRBV6-2 or TRBV6-3 to TRBJ2-5; TRBD2 matches 7 bases. The CDR3 contains 13 residues. Germline V gene data show CDR1 as MNHEY and CDR2 as SVGEGT. CDR3 amino acids: CASCYGLEETQYF. The CDR3 DNA sequence: TGTGCCAGCTGTTATGGACTAGAGGAGACCCAGTACTTC.

This chain uses TRBV24-1 with TRBJ2-7; 10 bases are shared with TRBD2. The CDR3 contains 13 residues. Losses at the gene ends were 7 bases for V and 3 bases for J; bases not matched to a gene: 2. Germline loops: CDR1 KGHDR, CDR2 SFDVKD. In DNA form, the CDR3 reads TGTGCCACCAGAGCTAGCGGGAGCTACGAGCAGTACTTC. Residues: CATRASGSYEQYF.

The chain employs TRBV24-1 and TRBJ2-2, with D possibly being TRBD1 or TRBD2 (6 bases each). Germline assignment: CDR1 KGHDR and CDR2 SFDVKD. V was pared by 3 bases and J by 1 base, with 8 bases between. The CDR3 is made up of 15 amino acids. The CDR3 nucleotides are TGTGCCACCAGTGATGCGGGACAGAACACCGGGGAGCTGTTTTTT. It is translated as CATSDAGQNTGELFF.

The genes are TRBV9 and TRBJ2-7, with 8 bases matching TRBD2. The CDR3 extends over 15 amino acids. Germline CDR1 reads SGDLS; CDR2 reads YYNGEE. Trimming took 3 bases from V and 3 from J; bases not matched to a gene: 8. This CDR3 reads CASSEGGGRYYEQYF. CDR3 DNA sequence: TGTGCCAGCAGCGAGGGAGGCGGGAGGTACTACGAGCAGTACTTC. The full variable domain, its missing parts supplied by reference TRBV9 and TRBJ2-7, is DSGVTQTPKHLITATGQRVTLRCSPRSGDLSVYWYQQSLDQGLQFLIQYYNGEERAKGNILERFSAQQFPDLHSELNLSSLELGDSALYFCASSEGGGRYYEQYFGPGTRLTVT.

In its sample, this clonotype was seen a few times. The gene calls are TRBV6-5 and TRBJ2-3; D might be TRBD1 or TRBD2, each matching 5 bases. The germline gives CDR1 MNHEY, CDR2 SVGAGI. The CDR3 loop spans 11 amino acids. Trimming removed 5 bases from V and 14 bases from J, with 14 bases in between. The chain's CDR3 is CASSPRDLGYF. The CDR3 DNA reads TGTGCCAGCAGTCCCCGGGACCTTGGGTATTTT.

The rearrangement uses TRBV19 and TRBJ1-4; 8 bases are a match to TRBD1. The V and J ends lost 3 bases and 7 bases, in that order; junction bases with no gene match: 1. Germline-derived CDR1 and CDR2 are LNHDA and SQIVND (reference sequence). The CDR3 is 13 amino acids. The CDR3 nucleotides read TGTGCCAGTAGTATCGGGACAGGTGAAAAACTGTTTTTT. Its protein is CASSIGTGEKLFF. Full variable domain (rest looked up from reference TRBV19 and TRBJ1-4): DGGITQSPKYLFRKEGQNVTLSCEQNLNHDAMYWYRQDPGQGLRLIYYSQIVNDFQKGDIAEGYSVSREKKESFPLTVTSAQKNPTAFYLCASSIGTGEKLFFGSGTQLSVL.

The rearrangement joins TRBV7-2 to TRBJ2-7; tentatively, D is TRBD2 (5 bases). Deletions cut 4 bases from V and 2 bases from J, with 15 bases between. CDR1 and CDR2 (germline): SGHTA, FQGNSA. CDR3 length equals 15 residues. DNA for the CDR3: TGTGCCAGCAGCTCGAGCGGCACCCCCACCTACGAGCAGTACTTC. Translated, it gives CASSSSGTPTYEQYF.

This clonotype has more than one count but fewer than ten. The chain links TRBV10-3 to TRBJ2-1, with 7 nucleotides matching TRBD2. After removal of 10 bases from V and 0 bases from J, the junction contained 9 bases not matched to a gene. The CDR3 covers 15 residues. Germline loops: CDR1 ENHRY, CDR2 SYGVKD. This CDR3 is CATGRRGSSYNEQFF. The CDR3 nucleotides are TGTGCCACCGGAAGGCGGGGGAGCTCCTACAATGAGCAGTTCTTC.

The chain links TRBV20-1 to TRBJ2-7; 8 bases are shared with TRBD1. Germline CDR1 reads DFQATT; CDR2 reads SNEGSKA (reference sequence). Trimming cost V 3 bases and J 5 bases; bases outside gene matches: 6. The CDR3 runs 13 residues. CDR3 coding DNA: TGCAGTGCTAGGGGCAGGGGGCTCCACGAGCAGTACTTC. It encodes CSARGRGLHEQYF.

CDR3 amino acids: CASSLAAPGLARSYEQYF. The DNA for the CDR3 is TGTGCCAGCAGCTTAGCGGCTCCGGGACTAGCGAGGTCCTACGAGCAGTACTTC. The V call is TRBV7-9, the J call TRBJ2-7; 10 bases align to TRBD2. The CDR3 is 18 amino acids. CDR1 and CDR2 from the germline V gene are SEHNR and FQNEAQ (reference sequence). V was clipped by 0 bases and J by 1 base; unmatched bases: 9.

Notes on this clonotype: Just one base apart from a much larger clone, this may be a read error. J is TRBJ2-7 and V is TRBV9; 11 bases agree with TRBD2. Germline V gene lookup returns CDR1 SGDLS and CDR2 YYNGEE. Losses at the gene ends were 0 bases for V and 2 bases for J; bases not matched to a gene: 13. CDR3 length: 19 amino acids. The CDR3 sequence is CASSVENTPLAGETYEQYF. CDR3 sequence (DNA): TGTGCCAGCAGCGTAGAGAACACTCCACTAGCGGGAGAGACCTACGAGCAGTACTTC. The entire variable domain, with the rest obtained from reference TRBV9 and TRBJ2-7, is as follows: DSGVTQTPKHLITATGQRVTLRCSPRSGDLSVYWYQQSLDQGLQFLIQYYNGEERAKGNILERFSAQQFPDLHSELNLSSLELGDSALYFCASSVENTPLAGETYEQYFGPGTRLTVT.

The chain has TRBV29-1 and TRBJ2-7, with a possible D match to TRBD2 (6 bases). The CDR3 loop spans 12 amino acids. In germline, CDR1 is SQVTM, CDR2 ANQGSEA. Trimming removed 7 bases at V and 5 bases at J, with 15 bases between. CDR3 DNA: TGCAGCGCCCAAATCGGGGGACACGAGCAGTACTTC. Its translation: CSAQIGGHEQYF.

Remarks on this clonotype: This may be a read error, as it is one base from a much larger clone. The chain uses TRBV6-1 and TRBJ2-7; 7 bases are shared with TRBD1. CDR3 length: 13 amino acids. Germline CDR1 MNHNS, CDR2 SASEGT. After removal of 8 bases from V and 2 bases from J, the junction contained 6 bases not matched to a gene. The CDR3 DNA sequence: TGTGCCAGCCGACAGGGAAACCCCTACGAGCAGTACTTC. Translating it yields CASRQGNPYEQYF.

This clonotype was picked up many times. The genes are TRBV4-1 and TRBJ2-7; TRBD1 matches 7 bases. The CDR3 extends over 15 amino acids. The trim removed 3 bases at V and 5 bases at J, leaving 10 bases unmatched. Per the germline V gene, CDR1 is MGHRA and CDR2 is YSYEKL. The CDR3 protein is CASSQRPTGFDEQYF. Written as DNA, the CDR3 is TGCGCCAGCAGCCAGCGCCCGACAGGGTTCGACGAGCAGTACTTC.

The J gene is TRBJ1-6, the V gene TRBV9, with TRBD1 as a possible D gene (5 bases). This CDR3 has 15 amino acids. Per germline, CDR1 SGDLS and CDR2 YYNGEE. Between the trimmed V and J ends, which lost 0 bases and 7 bases, there was a span of 11 bases. The CDR3: CASSVVGATNSPLHF. The CDR3 coding sequence is TGTGCCAGCAGCGTAGTAGGGGCCACCAATTCACCCCTCCACTTT. Full variable domain (outside the CDR3, taken from reference TRBV9 and TRBJ1-6): DSGVTQTPKHLITATGQRVTLRCSPRSGDLSVYWYQQSLDQGLQFLIQYYNGEERAKGNILERFSAQQFPDLHSELNLSSLELGDSALYFCASSVVGATNSPLHFGNGTRLTVT.

This clonotype was seen many times. The chain combines TRBV20-1 with TRBJ1-1; a weak D match, TRBD1 (5 bases). The germline V and J ends were trimmed by 1 base and 1 base, with 10 bases remaining between them. Germline CDR1 is DFQATT and CDR2 is SNEGSKA (reference sequence). This CDR3 is 14 amino acids long. CDR3 nucleotides: TGCAGTGCTAGAGTTGGGGCTGCGAACACTGAAGCTTTCTTT. Its protein is CSARVGAANTEAFF.

The V call is TRBV20-1, the J call TRBJ1-1; D unclear. Germline assignment: CDR1 DFQATT and CDR2 SNEGSKA (reference sequence). V was trimmed by 6 bases and J by 1 base, leaving 9 bases between them. The CDR3 totals 12 residues. CDR3 region: CSAKGGNTEAFF. CDR3 coding DNA: TGCAGTGCCAAGGGTGGGAACACTGAAGCTTTCTTT.

As regards this clonotype: Sequence at one end of the junction differs from germline and may be a read error. V is TRBV5-1 and J is TRBJ2-7; 8 positions match TRBD1. The germline gives CDR1 SGHRS, CDR2 YFSETQ. This CDR3 has 15 amino acids. CDR3 protein: CASSPRDRRGDEQYF. The CDR3 DNA is TGTGCCAGCAGCCCCCGGGACAGGAGGGGGGACGAGCAGTACTTC.

This clonotype came up many times. The chain links TRBV20-1 to TRBJ2-1, with D tentatively TRBD2 (6 bases). CDR1 is DFQATT, CDR2 SNEGSKA, per germline (reference sequence). The V gene lost 4 bases and the J gene lost 4 bases, with 14 bases spanning the gap. This CDR3 region has 14 residues. CDR3 amino acids: CSATRERAYNEQFF. The CDR3, as DNA: TGCAGTGCTACGAGAGAGCGGGCGTACAATGAGCAGTTCTTC.

A few counts support this clonotype. This chain joins TRBV7-9 and TRBJ2-3; 7 positions match TRBD2. V shed 10 bases and J 4 bases; nucleotides not matched to a gene: 11. The CDR3 loop spans 14 amino acids. Germline assignment: CDR1 SEHNR and CDR2 FQNEAQ (reference sequence). CDR3 coding DNA: TGTGCCACCCTCCGGGGGGTGCGCGCAGATACGCAGTATTTT. Translated, it gives CATLRGVRADTQYF.

The gene calls are TRBV12-3 or TRBV12-4 and TRBJ1-1; possibly TRBD1 for D (6 bases). Trimming removed 5 bases at V and 4 bases at J, with 14 bases between. The CDR3 has 14 residues. CDR3: CASSGAGERTEAFF. The CDR3 DNA reads TGTGCCAGCAGTGGGGCAGGGGAACGCACTGAAGCTTTCTTT.

The V and J genes are TRBV6-5 and TRBJ2-7; 14 bases line up with TRBD2. This CDR3 spans 15 amino acids. The germline gives CDR1 MNHEY, CDR2 SVGAGI. Losses at the gene ends were 6 bases for V and 3 bases for J; bases not matched to a gene: 4. The chain's CDR3 is CASRRTSGGIYEQYF. The CDR3 bases are TGTGCCAGCAGACGGACTAGCGGGGGGATCTACGAGCAGTACTTC.

This clonotype was detected ten times or more. The rearrangement uses TRBV10-3 and TRBJ2-5; D remains unclear. Trimming left V 4 bases short and J 3 bases short, with 15 bases between. Per germline, CDR1 ENHRY and CDR2 SYGVKD. The CDR3 length is 15 residues. The CDR3 is CAISGRAHLEETQYF. CDR3 coding DNA: TGTGCCATCAGTGGCCGCGCCCACCTAGAAGAGACCCAGTACTTC.

J is TRBJ1-6 and V is TRBV13; possible D gene TRBD1, 5 bases. Germline V gene sequence: CDR1 PRHDT, CDR2 FYEKMQ (reference sequence). V lost 5 bases to trimming and J lost 10 bases, with 15 bases between them. CDR3 length equals 14 residues. The CDR3 bases are TGTGCCAGCAGCCACGGGGGGAGCAAATCACCCCTCCACTTT. As protein: CASSHGGSKSPLHF.

This clonotype was counted at least ten times. The chain joins TRBV9 to TRBJ1-1, with D tentatively TRBD1 (5 bases). CDR1 SGDLS and CDR2 YYNGEE come from the germline V gene. The CDR3 spans 15 residues. V lost 4 bases and J lost 1, with 14 bases in between. The CDR3 spells CASSHGGGSNTEAFF. CDR3 bases: TGTGCCAGCAGCCACGGGGGGGGTTCGAACACTGAAGCTTTCTTT.